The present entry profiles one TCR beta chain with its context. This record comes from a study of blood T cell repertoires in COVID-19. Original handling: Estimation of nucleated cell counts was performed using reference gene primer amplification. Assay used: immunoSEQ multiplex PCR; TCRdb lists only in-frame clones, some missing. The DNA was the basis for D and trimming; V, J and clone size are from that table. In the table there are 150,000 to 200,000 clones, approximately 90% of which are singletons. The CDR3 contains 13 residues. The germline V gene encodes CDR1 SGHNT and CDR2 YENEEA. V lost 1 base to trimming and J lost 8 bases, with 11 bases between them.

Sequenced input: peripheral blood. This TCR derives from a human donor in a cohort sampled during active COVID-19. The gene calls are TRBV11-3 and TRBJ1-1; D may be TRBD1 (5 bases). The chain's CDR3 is CASSLGGSGEAFF. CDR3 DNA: TGTGCCAGCAGCTTAGGGGGGAGCGGGGAAGCTTTCTTT.